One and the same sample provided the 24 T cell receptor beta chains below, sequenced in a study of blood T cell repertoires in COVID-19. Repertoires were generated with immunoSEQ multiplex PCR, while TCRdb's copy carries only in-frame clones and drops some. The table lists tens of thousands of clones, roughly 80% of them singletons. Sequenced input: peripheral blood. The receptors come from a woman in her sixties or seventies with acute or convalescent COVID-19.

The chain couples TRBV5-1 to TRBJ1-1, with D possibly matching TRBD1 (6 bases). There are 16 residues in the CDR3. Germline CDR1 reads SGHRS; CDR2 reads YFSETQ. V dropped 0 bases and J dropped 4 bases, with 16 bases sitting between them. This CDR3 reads CASSLAGQQRITEAFF. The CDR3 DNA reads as TGCGCCAGCAGCTTGGCGGGACAACAGAGGATCACTGAAGCTTTCTTT.

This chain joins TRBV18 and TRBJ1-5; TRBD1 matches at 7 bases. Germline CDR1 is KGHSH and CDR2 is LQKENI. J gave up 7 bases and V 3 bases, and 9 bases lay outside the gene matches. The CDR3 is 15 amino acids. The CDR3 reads CASSPYRGSGQPQHF. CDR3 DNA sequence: TGTGCCAGCTCACCTTACAGGGGCTCTGGGCAGCCCCAGCATTTT.

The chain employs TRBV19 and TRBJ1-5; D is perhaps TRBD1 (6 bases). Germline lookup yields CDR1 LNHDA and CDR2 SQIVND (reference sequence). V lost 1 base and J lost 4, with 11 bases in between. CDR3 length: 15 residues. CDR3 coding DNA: TGTGCCAGTAGTATAGCCAGGGGCCCGAATCAGCCCCAGCATTTT. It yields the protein CASSIARGPNQPQHF.

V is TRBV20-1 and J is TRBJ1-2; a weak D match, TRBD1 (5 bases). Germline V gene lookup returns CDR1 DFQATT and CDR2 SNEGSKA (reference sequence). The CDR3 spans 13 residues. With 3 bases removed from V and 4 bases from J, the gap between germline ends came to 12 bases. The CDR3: CSASIPGRYGYTF. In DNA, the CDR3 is TGCAGTGCTAGTATTCCAGGGCGCTATGGCTACACCTTC.

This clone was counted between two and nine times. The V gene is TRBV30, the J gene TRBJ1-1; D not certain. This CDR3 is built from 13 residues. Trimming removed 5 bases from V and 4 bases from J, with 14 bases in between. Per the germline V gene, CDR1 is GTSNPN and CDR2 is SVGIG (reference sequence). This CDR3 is CAWSRGVGTEAFF. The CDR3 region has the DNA TGTGCCTGGTCCCGCGGGGTTGGCACTGAAGCTTTCTTT. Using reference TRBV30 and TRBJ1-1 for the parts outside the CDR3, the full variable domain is SQTIHQWPATLVQPVGSPLSLECTVEGTSNPNLYWYRQAAGRGLQLLFYSVGIGQISSEVPQNLSASRPQDRQFILSSKKLLLSDSGFYLCAWSRGVGTEAFFGQGTRLTVV.

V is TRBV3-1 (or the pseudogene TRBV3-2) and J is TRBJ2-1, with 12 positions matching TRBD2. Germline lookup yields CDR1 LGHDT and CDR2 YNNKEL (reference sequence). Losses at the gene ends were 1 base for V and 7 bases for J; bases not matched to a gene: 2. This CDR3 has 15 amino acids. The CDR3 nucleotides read TGTGCCAGCAGCCAAGCTAGCGGGAGGGCAAATGAGCAGTTCTTC. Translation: CASSQASGRANEQFF.

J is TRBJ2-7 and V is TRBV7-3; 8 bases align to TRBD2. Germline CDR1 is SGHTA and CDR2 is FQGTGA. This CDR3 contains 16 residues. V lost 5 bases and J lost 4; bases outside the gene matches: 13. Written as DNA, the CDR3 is TGTGCCAGCAGCCCAGAGGCCAAGCGGGAGTTTTACGAGCAGTACTTC. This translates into CASSPEAKREFYEQYF.

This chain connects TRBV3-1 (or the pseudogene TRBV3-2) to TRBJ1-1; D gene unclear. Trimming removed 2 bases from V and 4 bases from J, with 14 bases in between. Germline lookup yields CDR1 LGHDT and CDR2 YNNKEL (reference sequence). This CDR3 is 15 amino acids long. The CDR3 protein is CASSQPSSGGTEAFF. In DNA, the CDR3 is TGTGCCAGCAGCCAACCTAGCTCGGGTGGCACTGAAGCTTTCTTT.

Here the CDR3 reads CASSPASRNTEAFF. The CDR3 DNA sequence: TGTGCCAGCTCACCAGCGTCCCGGAACACTGAAGCTTTCTTT. The rearrangement links TRBV18 to TRBJ1-1; D is unresolved. Deletions cut 2 bases from V and 1 base from J, with 8 bases between. Germline V gene data show CDR1 as KGHSH and CDR2 as LQKENI. CDR3 size: 14 residues.

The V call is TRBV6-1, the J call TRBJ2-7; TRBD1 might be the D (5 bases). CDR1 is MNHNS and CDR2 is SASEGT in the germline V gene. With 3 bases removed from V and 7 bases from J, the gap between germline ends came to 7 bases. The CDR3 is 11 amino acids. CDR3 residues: CASSDYREQYF. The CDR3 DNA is TGTGCCAGCAGTGATTACAGGGAGCAGTACTTC.

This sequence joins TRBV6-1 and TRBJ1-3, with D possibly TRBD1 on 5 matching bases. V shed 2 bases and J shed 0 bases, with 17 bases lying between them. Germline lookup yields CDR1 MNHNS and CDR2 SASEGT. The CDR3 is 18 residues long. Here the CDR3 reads CASSEFLVGQGSGNTIYF. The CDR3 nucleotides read TGTGCCAGCAGTGAATTTTTGGTGGGGCAGGGCTCTGGAAACACCATATATTTT.

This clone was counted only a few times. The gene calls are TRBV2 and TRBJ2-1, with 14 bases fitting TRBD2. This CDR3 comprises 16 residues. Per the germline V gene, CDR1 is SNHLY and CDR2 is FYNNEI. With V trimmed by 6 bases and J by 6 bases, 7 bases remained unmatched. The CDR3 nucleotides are TGTGCCAGCAGGATACTCGGACTAGCGGGGGGCAATGAGCAGTTCTTC. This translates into CASRILGLAGGNEQFF.

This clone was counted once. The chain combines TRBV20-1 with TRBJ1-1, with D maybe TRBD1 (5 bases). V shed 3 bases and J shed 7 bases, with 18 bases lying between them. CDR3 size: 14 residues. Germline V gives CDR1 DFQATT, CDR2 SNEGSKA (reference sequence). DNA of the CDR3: TGCAGTGCTAGTGAAGGGGTTGGGGTGGGTGAAGCTTTCTTT. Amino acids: CSASEGVGVGEAFF.

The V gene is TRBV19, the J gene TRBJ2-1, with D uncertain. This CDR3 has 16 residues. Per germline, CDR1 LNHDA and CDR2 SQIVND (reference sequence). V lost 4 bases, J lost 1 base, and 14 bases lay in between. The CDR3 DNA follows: TGTGCCAGTAGTAATATTCTAGTACTTTCCTACAATGAGCAGTTCTTC. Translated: CASSNILVLSYNEQFF.

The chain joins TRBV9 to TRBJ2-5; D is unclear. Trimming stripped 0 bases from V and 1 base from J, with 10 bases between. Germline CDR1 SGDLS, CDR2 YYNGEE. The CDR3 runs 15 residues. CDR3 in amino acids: CASSVATTAQETQYF. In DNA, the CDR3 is TGTGCCAGCAGCGTAGCTACTACCGCCCAAGAGACCCAGTACTTC. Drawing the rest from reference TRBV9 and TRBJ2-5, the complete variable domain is DSGVTQTPKHLITATGQRVTLRCSPRSGDLSVYWYQQSLDQGLQFLIQYYNGEERAKGNILERFSAQQFPDLHSELNLSSLELGDSALYFCASSVATTAQETQYFGPGTRLLVL.

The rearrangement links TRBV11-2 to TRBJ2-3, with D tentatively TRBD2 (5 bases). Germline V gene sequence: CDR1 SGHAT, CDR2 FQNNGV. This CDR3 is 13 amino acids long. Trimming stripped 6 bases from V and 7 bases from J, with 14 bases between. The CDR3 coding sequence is TGTGCCAGCAGTTCCGGGTCCGGGAATACGCAGTATTTT. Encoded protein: CASSSGSGNTQYF.

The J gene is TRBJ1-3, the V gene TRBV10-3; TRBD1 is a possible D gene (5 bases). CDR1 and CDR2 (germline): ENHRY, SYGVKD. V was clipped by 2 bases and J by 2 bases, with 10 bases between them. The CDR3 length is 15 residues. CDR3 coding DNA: TGTGCCATCAGTGAGGGCAGGGCTACTGGAAACACCATATATTTT. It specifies CAISEGRATGNTIYF.

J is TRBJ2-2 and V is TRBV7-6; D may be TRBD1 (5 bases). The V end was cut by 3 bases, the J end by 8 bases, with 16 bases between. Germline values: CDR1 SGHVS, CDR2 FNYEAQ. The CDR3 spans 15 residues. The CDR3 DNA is TGTGCCAGCAGCTTGGGGCCCCAAGCCACTGGGGAGCTGTTTTTT. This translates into CASSLGPQATGELFF.

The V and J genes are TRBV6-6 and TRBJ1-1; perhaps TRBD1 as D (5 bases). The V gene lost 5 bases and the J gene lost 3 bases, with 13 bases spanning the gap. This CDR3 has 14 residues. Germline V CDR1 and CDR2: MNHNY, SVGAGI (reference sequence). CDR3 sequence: CASSGVTGDTEAFF. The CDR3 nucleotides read TGTGCCAGCAGTGGCGTCACGGGGGACACTGAAGCTTTCTTT.

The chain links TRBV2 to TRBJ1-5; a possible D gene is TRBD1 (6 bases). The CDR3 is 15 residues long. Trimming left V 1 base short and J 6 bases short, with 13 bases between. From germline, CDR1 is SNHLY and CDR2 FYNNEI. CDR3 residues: CASSEGTVATQPQHF. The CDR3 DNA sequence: TGTGCCAGCAGTGAAGGGACAGTGGCTACTCAGCCCCAGCATTTT.

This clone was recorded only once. CDR3 amino acids: CASSIWTGYGYTF. The CDR3 DNA reads TGTGCCAGCAGCATATGGACAGGGTATGGCTACACCTTC. The chain combines TRBV5-6 with TRBJ1-2; 8 bases match TRBD1. The CDR3 length is 13 residues. The V gene's germline CDR1 is SGHDT and CDR2 YYEEEE. V trimming: 4 bases; J trimming: 5 bases; junction bases outside the gene matches: 4.

Here the CDR3 reads CASSAGTNPQETQYF. The CDR3 coding sequence is TGTGCCAGCAGCGCCGGGACTAACCCTCAAGAGACCCAGTACTTC. The chain has TRBV9 and TRBJ2-5, with TRBD2 matching over 7 bases. The CDR3 extends over 15 amino acids. Germline CDR1 reads SGDLS; CDR2 reads YYNGEE. J was trimmed by 2 bases and V by 3 bases; bases with no gene match: 7.

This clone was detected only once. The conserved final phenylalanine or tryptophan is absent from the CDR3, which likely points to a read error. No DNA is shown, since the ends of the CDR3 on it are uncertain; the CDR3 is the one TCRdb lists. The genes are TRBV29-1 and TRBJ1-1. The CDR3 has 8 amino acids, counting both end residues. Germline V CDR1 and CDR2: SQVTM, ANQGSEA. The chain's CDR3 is CSDDFGFL.

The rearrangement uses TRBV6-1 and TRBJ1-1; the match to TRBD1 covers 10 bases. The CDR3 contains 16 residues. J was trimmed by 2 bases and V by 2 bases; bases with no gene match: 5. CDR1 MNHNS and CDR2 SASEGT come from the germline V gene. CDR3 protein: CASSEPDRGENTEAFF. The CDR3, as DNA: TGTGCCAGCAGTGAACCGGACAGGGGGGAAAACACTGAAGCTTTCTTT.